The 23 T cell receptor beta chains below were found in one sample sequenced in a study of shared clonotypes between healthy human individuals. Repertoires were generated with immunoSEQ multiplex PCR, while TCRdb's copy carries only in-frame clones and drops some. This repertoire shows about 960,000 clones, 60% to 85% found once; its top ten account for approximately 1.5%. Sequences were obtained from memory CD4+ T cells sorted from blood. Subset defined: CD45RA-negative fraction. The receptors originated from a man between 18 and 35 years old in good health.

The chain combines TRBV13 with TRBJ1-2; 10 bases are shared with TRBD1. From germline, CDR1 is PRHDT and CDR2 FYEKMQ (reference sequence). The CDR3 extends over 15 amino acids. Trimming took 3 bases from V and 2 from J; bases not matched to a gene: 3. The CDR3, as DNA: TGTGCCAGCAGCTTTGGGACAGGGGCAAACTATGGCTACACCTTC. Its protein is CASSFGTGANYGYTF.

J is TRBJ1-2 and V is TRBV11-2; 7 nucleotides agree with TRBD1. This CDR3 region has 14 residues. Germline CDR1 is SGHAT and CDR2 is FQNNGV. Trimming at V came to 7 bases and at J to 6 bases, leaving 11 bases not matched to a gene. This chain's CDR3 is CASTPVRTGDGYTF. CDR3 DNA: TGTGCCAGCACCCCAGTTCGCACAGGGGATGGCTACACCTTC.

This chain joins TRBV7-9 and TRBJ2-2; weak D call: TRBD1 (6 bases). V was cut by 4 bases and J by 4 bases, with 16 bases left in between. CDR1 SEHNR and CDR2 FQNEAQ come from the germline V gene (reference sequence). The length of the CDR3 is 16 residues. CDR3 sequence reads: CASSWMAGVSTGELFF. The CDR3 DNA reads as TGTGCCAGCAGCTGGATGGCAGGGGTTAGCACCGGGGAGCTGTTTTTT. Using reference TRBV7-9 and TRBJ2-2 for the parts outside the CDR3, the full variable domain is DTGVSQNPRHKITKRGQNVTFRCDPISEHNRLYWYRQTLGQGPEFLTYFQNEAQLEKSRLLSDRFSAERPKGSFSTLEIQRTEQGDSAMYLCASSWMAGVSTGELFFGEGSRLTVL.

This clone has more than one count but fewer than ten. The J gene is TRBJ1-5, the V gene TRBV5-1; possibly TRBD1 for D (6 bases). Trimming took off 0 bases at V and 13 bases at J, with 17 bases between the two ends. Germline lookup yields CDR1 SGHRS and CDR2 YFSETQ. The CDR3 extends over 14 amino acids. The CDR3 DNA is TGCGCCAGCAGCTTGGCTCCGGACAGCCTATTTCAGCATTTT. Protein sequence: CASSLAPDSLFQHF.

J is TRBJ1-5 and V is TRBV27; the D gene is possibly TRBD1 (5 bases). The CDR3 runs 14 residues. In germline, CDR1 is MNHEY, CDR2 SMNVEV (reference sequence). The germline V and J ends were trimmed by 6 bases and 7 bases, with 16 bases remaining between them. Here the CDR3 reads CASSSQVPWQPQHF. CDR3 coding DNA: TGTGCCAGCAGCTCACAGGTCCCTTGGCAGCCCCAGCATTTT.

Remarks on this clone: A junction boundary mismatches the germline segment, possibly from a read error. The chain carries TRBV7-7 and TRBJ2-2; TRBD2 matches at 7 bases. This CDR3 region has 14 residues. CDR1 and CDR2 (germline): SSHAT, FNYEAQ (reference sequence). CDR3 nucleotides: TGTGCTAGCAGCGGGACGGCGAACACCGGGGAGCTGTTTTTT. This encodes CASSGTANTGELFF.

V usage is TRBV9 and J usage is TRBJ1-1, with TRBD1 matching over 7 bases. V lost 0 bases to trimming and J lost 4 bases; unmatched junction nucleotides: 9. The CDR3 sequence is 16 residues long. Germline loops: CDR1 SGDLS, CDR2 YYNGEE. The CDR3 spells CASSVGRGHVGTEAFF. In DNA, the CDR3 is TGTGCCAGCAGCGTAGGAAGGGGGCACGTCGGCACTGAAGCTTTCTTT. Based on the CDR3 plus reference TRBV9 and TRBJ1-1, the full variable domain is DSGVTQTPKHLITATGQRVTLRCSPRSGDLSVYWYQQSLDQGLQFLIQYYNGEERAKGNILERFSAQQFPDLHSELNLSSLELGDSALYFCASSVGRGHVGTEAFFGQGTRLTVV.

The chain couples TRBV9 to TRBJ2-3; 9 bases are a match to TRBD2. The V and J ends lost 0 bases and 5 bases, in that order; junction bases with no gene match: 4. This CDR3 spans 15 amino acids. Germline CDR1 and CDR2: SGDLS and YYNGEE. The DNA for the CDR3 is TGTGCCAGCAGCGTAGGGCTAGCGGGACGAGATACGCAGTATTTT. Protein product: CASSVGLAGRDTQYF.

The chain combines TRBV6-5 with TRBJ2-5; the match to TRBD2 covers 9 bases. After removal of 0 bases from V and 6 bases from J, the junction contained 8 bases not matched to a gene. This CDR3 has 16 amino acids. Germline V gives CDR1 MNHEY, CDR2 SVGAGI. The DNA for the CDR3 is TGTGCCAGCAGTTACTCGTCGCGGGGGGGCAGGAAGACCCAGTACTTC. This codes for CASSYSSRGGRKTQYF.

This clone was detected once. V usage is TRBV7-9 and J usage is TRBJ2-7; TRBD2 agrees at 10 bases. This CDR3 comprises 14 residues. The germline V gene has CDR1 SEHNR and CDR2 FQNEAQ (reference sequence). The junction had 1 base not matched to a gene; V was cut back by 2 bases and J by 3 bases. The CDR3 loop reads CASSLTSGNYEQYF. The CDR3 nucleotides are TGTGCCAGCAGCTTAACTAGCGGGAACTACGAGCAGTACTTC. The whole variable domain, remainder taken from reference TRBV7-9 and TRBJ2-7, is DTGVSQNPRHKITKRGQNVTFRCDPISEHNRLYWYRQTLGQGPEFLTYFQNEAQLEKSRLLSDRFSAERPKGSFSTLEIQRTEQGDSAMYLCASSLTSGNYEQYFGPGTRLTVT.

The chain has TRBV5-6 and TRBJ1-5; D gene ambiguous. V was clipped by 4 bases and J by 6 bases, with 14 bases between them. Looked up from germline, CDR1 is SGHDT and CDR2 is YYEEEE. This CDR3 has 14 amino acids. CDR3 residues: CASSGAGGGQPQHF. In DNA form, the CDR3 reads TGTGCCAGCAGCGGCGCGGGAGGCGGTCAGCCCCAGCATTTT.

The CDR3 DNA reads as TGTGCCAGCAGTTCTACCCCGACAGGGCCTAACACCGGGGAGCTGTTTTTT. Its protein is CASSSTPTGPNTGELFF. The chain employs TRBV11-2 and TRBJ2-2; 7 nucleotides agree with TRBD1. This CDR3 comprises 17 residues. The V gene's germline CDR1 is SGHAT and CDR2 FQNNGV. V shed 6 bases and J 2 bases; nucleotides not matched to a gene: 12.

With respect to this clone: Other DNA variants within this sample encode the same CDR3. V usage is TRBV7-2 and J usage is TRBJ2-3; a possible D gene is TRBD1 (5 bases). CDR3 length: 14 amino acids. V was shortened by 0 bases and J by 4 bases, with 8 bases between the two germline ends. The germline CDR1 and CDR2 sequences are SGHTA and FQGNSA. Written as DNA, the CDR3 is TGTGCCAGCAGCTTAGCGGGGCGCCCAGATACGCAGTATTTT. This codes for CASSLAGRPDTQYF.

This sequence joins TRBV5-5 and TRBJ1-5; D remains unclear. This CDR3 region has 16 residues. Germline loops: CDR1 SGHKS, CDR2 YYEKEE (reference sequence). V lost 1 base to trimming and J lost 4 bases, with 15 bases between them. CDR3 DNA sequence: TGTGCCAGCAGCTTGACGGGCCACCGTATTAATCAGCCCCAGCATTTT. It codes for CASSLTGHRINQPQHF.

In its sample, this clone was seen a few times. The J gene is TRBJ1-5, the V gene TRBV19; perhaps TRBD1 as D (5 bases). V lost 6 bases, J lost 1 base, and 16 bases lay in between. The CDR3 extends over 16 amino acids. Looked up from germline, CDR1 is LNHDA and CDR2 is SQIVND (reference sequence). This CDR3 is CASSITSRGSNQPQHF. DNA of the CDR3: TGTGCCAGTAGCATAACAAGTCGGGGGAGCAATCAGCCCCAGCATTTT.

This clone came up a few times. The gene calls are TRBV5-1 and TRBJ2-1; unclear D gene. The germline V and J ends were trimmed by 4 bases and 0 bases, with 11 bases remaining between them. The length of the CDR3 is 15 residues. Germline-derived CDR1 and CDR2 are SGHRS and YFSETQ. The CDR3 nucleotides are TGCGCCAGCAGCGCTCCAGAGAGCTCCTACAATGAGCAGTTCTTC. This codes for CASSAPESSYNEQFF.

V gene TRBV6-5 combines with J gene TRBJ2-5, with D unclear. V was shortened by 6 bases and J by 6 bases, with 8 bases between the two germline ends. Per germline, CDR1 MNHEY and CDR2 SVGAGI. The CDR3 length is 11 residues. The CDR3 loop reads CASSGSKTQYF. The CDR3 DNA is TGTGCCAGCAGCGGCTCTAAGACCCAGTACTTC.

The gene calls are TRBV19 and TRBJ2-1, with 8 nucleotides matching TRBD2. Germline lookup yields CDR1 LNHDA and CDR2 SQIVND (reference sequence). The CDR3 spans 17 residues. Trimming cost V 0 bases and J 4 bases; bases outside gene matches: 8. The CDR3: CASSIEAGVRIYNEQFF. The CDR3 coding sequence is TGTGCCAGTAGTATAGAAGCGGGAGTCAGGATTTACAATGAGCAGTTCTTC.

As DNA, the CDR3 is TGTGCCAGCAGACAGCAGGGTCCAGATACGCAGTATTTT. It codes for CASRQQGPDTQYF. J is TRBJ2-3 and V is TRBV6-5; tentative D call: TRBD1 (5 bases). V was shortened by 6 bases and J by 4 bases, with 11 bases between the two germline ends. Germline assignment: CDR1 MNHEY and CDR2 SVGAGI. This CDR3 comprises 13 residues.

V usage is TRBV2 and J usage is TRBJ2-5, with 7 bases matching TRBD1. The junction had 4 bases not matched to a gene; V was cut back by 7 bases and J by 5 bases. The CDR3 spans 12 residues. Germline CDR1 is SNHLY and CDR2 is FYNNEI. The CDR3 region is CASKGQAETQYF. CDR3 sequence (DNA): TGTGCCAGCAAAGGACAGGCGGAGACCCAGTACTTC.

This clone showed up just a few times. DNA of the CDR3: TGTGCCAGTCACAGGGTTGACTATGGCTACACCTTC. Amino acids: CASHRVDYGYTF. The chain joins TRBV19 to TRBJ1-2; D possibly corresponds to TRBD1 (6 bases). CDR3 size: 12 residues. The germline CDR1 and CDR2 sequences are LNHDA and SQIVND (reference sequence). Trimming cost V 8 bases and J 3 bases, with 10 bases left between them.

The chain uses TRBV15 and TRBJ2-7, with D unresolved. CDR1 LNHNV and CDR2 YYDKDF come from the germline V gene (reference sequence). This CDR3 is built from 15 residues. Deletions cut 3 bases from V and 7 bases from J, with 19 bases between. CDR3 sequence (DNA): TGTGCCACCAGCAGGGATACGGCTCGTACTAAAGAGCAGTACTTC. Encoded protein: CATSRDTARTKEQYF.

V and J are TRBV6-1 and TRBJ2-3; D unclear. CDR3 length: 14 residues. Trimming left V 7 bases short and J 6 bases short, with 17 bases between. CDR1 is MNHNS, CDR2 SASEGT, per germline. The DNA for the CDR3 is TGTGCCAGCACGCGTTCCCTTCGTGGGGATACGCAGTATTTT. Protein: CASTRSLRGDTQYF.